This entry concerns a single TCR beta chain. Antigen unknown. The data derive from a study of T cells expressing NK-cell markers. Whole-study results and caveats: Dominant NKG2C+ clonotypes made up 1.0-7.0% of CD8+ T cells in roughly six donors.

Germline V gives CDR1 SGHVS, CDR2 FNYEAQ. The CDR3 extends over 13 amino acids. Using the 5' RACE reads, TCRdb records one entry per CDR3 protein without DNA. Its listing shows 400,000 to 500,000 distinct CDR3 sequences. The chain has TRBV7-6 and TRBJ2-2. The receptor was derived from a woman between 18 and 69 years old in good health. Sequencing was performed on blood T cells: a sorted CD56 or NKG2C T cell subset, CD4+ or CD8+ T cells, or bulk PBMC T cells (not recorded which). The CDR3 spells CATGSTVSGELFF.